These 4 T cell receptor beta chains came from one sample sequenced in a study of blood T cell repertoires in COVID-19. The method was immunoSEQ multiplex PCR; TCRdb's version includes in-frame clones alone and lacks a portion of them. The data contain just over 650,000 clones, 90% of them singletons. Sequenced: peripheral blood. Receptors originate from a woman younger than 30 with acute or convalescent COVID-19.

This rearrangement joins TRBV28 to TRBJ1-2; D is perhaps TRBD1 (5 bases). Looked up from germline, CDR1 is MDHEN and CDR2 is SYDVKM. The CDR3 extends over 13 amino acids. Trimming removed 4 bases from V and 0 bases from J, with 6 bases in between. Written as DNA, the CDR3 is TGTGCCAGCAGTTACAGGTCTAACTATGGCTACACCTTC. Its translation: CASSYRSNYGYTF.

This clone showed up just a few times. V is TRBV9 and J is TRBJ1-1; a weak D match, TRBD1 (5 bases). The V and J ends lost 7 bases and 6 bases respectively, with 13 bases between them. The CDR3 runs to 12 residues. The V gene's germline CDR1 is SGDLS and CDR2 YYNGEE. CDR3 sequence reads: CASPGGVPEAFF. CDR3 coding DNA: TGTGCCAGCCCGGGGGGAGTGCCTGAAGCTTTCTTT. Based on the CDR3 plus reference TRBV9 and TRBJ1-1, the full variable domain is DSGVTQTPKHLITATGQRVTLRCSPRSGDLSVYWYQQSLDQGLQFLIQYYNGEERAKGNILERFSAQQFPDLHSELNLSSLELGDSALYFCASPGGVPEAFFGQGTRLTVV.

This clone was seen just once. The CDR3 DNA reads TGTGCCAGCAGCTTGAGGGCGGGGGGGCGTGAGCAGTTCTTC. Encoded protein: CASSLRAGGREQFF. V gene TRBV5-8 combines with J gene TRBJ2-1; 9 bases line up with TRBD2. The CDR3 is 14 residues long. Trimming removed 1 base from V and 9 bases from J; junction bases left unmatched: 5. Germline V gene data show CDR1 as SGHTS and CDR2 as YDEGEE.

There are a few counts of this clone. V gene TRBV6-2 or TRBV6-3 combines with J gene TRBJ1-1, with D possibly TRBD1 on 5 matching bases. The CDR3 is 15 residues long. V gave up 2 bases and J gave up 3 bases, with 13 bases separating them. In germline, CDR1 is MNHEY, CDR2 SVGEGT. The CDR3 coding sequence is TGTGCCAGCAGTTACAGTCCAGGGATTTACACTGAAGCTTTCTTT. Translation gives CASSYSPGIYTEAFF.